What follows are 13 T cell receptor beta chains derived from one specimen sequenced in a study of beta chain features in type 1 diabetes. Antigens of these TCRs are unknown. TCRB transcripts that were expressed got sequenced, as all of the isolated RNA had been reverse transcribed. TCRdb's table, derived via immunoSEQ multiplex PCR, lists solely in-frame clones and lacks some. Counted here are roughly 300,000 clones, approximately 10% occurring once; the ten biggest clones make up 1%. General observations from the study: Moderately but significantly shorter TCRB CDR3s were found in Type 1 diabetes patients in all four CD4+ subsets.

Sequencing was performed on central memory CD4+ T cells from blood. These receptors all come from a man aged 30-40 years with type 1 diabetes.

This clone was picked up a small number of times. The rearrangement uses TRBV7-2 and TRBJ1-2; possibly TRBD1 for D (6 bases). CDR3 length: 13 residues. V was pared by 5 bases and J by 2 bases, with 9 bases between. Germline-derived CDR1 and CDR2 are SGHTA and FQGNSA. CDR3 in DNA: TGTGCCAGCAGCGATACAGGGAACTATGGCTACACCTTC. This encodes CASSDTGNYGYTF. Looking up the rest from reference TRBV7-2 and TRBJ1-2 gives the full variable domain: GAGVSQSPSNKVTEKGKDVELRCDPISGHTALYWYRQSLGQGLEFLIYFQGNSAPDKSGLPSDRFSAERTGGSVSTLTIQRTQQEDSAVYLCASSDTGNYGYTFGSGTRLTVV.

Note on this clone: Other nucleotide sequences in the sample specify the same CDR3. The chain uses TRBV5-1 and TRBJ2-3; 10 bases map to TRBD1. Germline values: CDR1 SGHRS, CDR2 YFSETQ. V lost 4 bases and J lost 3; bases outside the gene matches: 2. This CDR3 is 14 amino acids long. Here the CDR3 DNA reads TGCGCCAGCAGCCCGGGACAGGGGACAGATACGCAGTATTTT. It specifies CASSPGQGTDTQYF.

This clone was seen only a few times. This chain uses TRBV7-2 with TRBJ1-2; D is undetermined. The V gene's germline CDR1 is SGHTA and CDR2 FQGNSA. V was shortened by 3 bases and J by 14 bases, with 25 bases between the two germline ends. There are 15 residues in the CDR3. DNA for the CDR3: TGTGCCAGCAGCTTCGGCATAACGCGACCTACCCCGGGAACCTTC. Its protein is CASSFGITRPTPGTF. Based on the CDR3 plus reference TRBV7-2 and TRBJ1-2, the full variable domain is GAGVSQSPSNKVTEKGKDVELRCDPISGHTALYWYRQSLGQGLEFLIYFQGNSAPDKSGLPSDRFSAERTGGSVSTLTIQRTQQEDSAVYLCASSFGITRPTPGTFGSGTRLTVV.

In nucleotides, the CDR3 is TGTGCCAGCAAGTCCTTGGGGACTGACAATGAGCAGTTCTTC. Translation: CASKSLGTDNEQFF. The rearrangement links TRBV2 to TRBJ2-1, with D tentatively TRBD2 (6 bases). CDR3 size: 14 residues. The germline V gene has CDR1 SNHLY and CDR2 FYNNEI. V was clipped by 7 bases and J by 5 bases, with 15 bases between them.

In its sample, this clone was seen many times. The CDR3 region is CASSTGMTGELFF. DNA for the CDR3: TGCGCCAGCAGCACCGGGATGACCGGGGAGCTGTTTTTT. The chain joins TRBV5-1 to TRBJ2-2; possible D gene TRBD2, 5 bases. V was pared by 4 bases and J by 5 bases, with 9 bases between. Germline CDR1 SGHRS, CDR2 YFSETQ. The CDR3 loop spans 13 amino acids.

The gene calls are TRBV7-2 and TRBJ2-7; 7 nucleotides align to TRBD1. Germline assignment: CDR1 SGHTA and CDR2 FQGNSA. J was trimmed by 3 bases and V by 5 bases; bases with no gene match: 16. The CDR3 is 17 residues long. The DNA for the CDR3 is TGTGCCAGCAGCCACAATACTCCCGGGACAGTCAACTACGAGCAGTACTTC. Amino acids: CASSHNTPGTVNYEQYF.

This clone was counted only a few times. V usage is TRBV19 and J usage is TRBJ1-2, with 7 nucleotides matching TRBD1. The length of the CDR3 is 13 residues. The germline V gene has CDR1 LNHDA and CDR2 SQIVND (reference sequence). The junction had 5 bases not matched to a gene; V was cut back by 5 bases and J by 5 bases. The CDR3 bases are TGTGCCAGTAGTCTCCGACAGGGATATGGCTACACCTTC. Translation gives CASSLRQGYGYTF.

The chain carries TRBV5-1 and TRBJ1-6; 8 bases line up with TRBD1. The CDR3 is 13 residues long. Trimming at V came to 7 bases and at J to 10 bases, leaving 7 bases not matched to a gene. Germline V gives CDR1 SGHRS, CDR2 YFSETQ. The CDR3 region is CASQTGASSPLHF. For the CDR3, the DNA is TGCGCCAGCCAGACAGGGGCTAGCTCACCCCTCCACTTT.

V gene TRBV28 combines with J gene TRBJ1-4; D is undetermined. Germline V gene sequence: CDR1 MDHEN, CDR2 SYDVKM. V dropped 4 bases and J dropped 4 bases, with 4 bases sitting between them. The CDR3 extends over 12 amino acids. The CDR3 spells CASSSGNEKLFF. DNA for the CDR3: TGTGCCAGCAGTTCGGGTAATGAAAAACTGTTTTTT.

This clone has more than one count but fewer than ten. This sequence joins TRBV19 and TRBJ1-1; D remains unclear. From germline, CDR1 is LNHDA and CDR2 SQIVND (reference sequence). There are 13 residues in the CDR3. V gave up 8 bases and J gave up 8 bases, with 18 bases separating them. Written as DNA, the CDR3 is TGTGCCAGTGCCGGGCGGGGTCGTGAAGAAGCTTTCTTT. This encodes CASAGRGREEAFF.

This chain uses TRBV6-5 with TRBJ1-6, with D maybe TRBD1 (6 bases). V lost 6 bases and J 8 bases, leaving 17 bases between the germline ends. CDR1 and CDR2 (germline): MNHEY, SVGAGI. CDR3 length: 15 amino acids. As DNA, the CDR3 is TGTGCCAGCAGACAACGGGGGGCGGACTATTCACCCCTCCACTTT. Amino acid sequence: CASRQRGADYSPLHF.

This clone was found a few times. This chain links TRBV7-2 with TRBJ2-4, with a weak D call TRBD2 (5 bases). The CDR3 spans 12 residues. The V gene's germline CDR1 is SGHTA and CDR2 FQGNSA. V lost 3 bases and J lost 10, with 10 bases in between. The CDR3 is CASSFDGLIQYF. CDR3 DNA sequence: TGTGCCAGCAGCTTTGACGGACTGATTCAGTACTTC.

This clone was counted ten times or more. The chain combines TRBV29-1 with TRBJ2-5, with 10 bases fitting TRBD1. The CDR3 extends over 12 amino acids. With V trimmed by 7 bases and J by 4 bases, 3 bases remained unmatched. In germline, CDR1 is SQVTM, CDR2 ANQGSEA. The CDR3 is CSGGQGTETQYF. CDR3 DNA: TGCAGCGGGGGACAGGGGACAGAGACCCAGTACTTC.